This is a list of T cell receptor beta chains from one sample in a study of T cell repertoires in ileal Crohn's disease. Produced via immunoSEQ multiplex PCR; TCRdb's table is partial and in-frame only. Of 5,500 to 7,000 clones listed, almost 85% were seen once; the top ten hold approximately 14%. Sequencing was done on a sample of ileal tissue. These receptors were taken from an adult with Crohn's disease. Each CDR3 is given with its conserved first and last residue. Each record gives: V gene, D gene, clone size, J gene, CDR3 protein, CDR3 DNA. A D gene is named only where the DNA matches it firmly. Only part of the rows carry a size: once, few, many, or a class if the clone is expanded.

v_call: TRBV7-2
d_call: TRBD1
clone_size: .
j_call: TRBJ1-6
cdr3_aa: CASSGSHRGNSPLHF
cdr3_nt: TGTGCCAGCAGCGGCTCACACAGGGGTAATTCACCCCTCCACTTT

v_call: TRBV6-6
d_call: .
clone_size: .
j_call: TRBJ2-5
cdr3_aa: CASSSRAETQYF
cdr3_nt: TGTGCCAGCAGTTCCAGGGCGGAGACCCAGTACTTC

v_call: TRBV6-6
d_call: TRBD1
clone_size: once
j_call: TRBJ1-1
cdr3_aa: CASSRQGARRNTEAFF
cdr3_nt: TGTGCCAGCAGCAGACAGGGGGCGCGTAGGAACACTGAAGCTTTCTTT

v_call: TRBV4-2
d_call: .
clone_size: .
j_call: TRBJ2-2
cdr3_aa: CASSQDIGGFTGELFF
cdr3_nt: TGTGCCAGCAGCCAAGATATCGGGGGTTTCACCGGGGAGCTGTTTTTT

v_call: TRBV11-3
d_call: .
clone_size: .
j_call: TRBJ2-2
cdr3_aa: CASSSQGWELFF
cdr3_nt: TGTGCCAGCAGCTCACAGGGTTGGGAGCTGTTTTTT

v_call: TRBV2
d_call: .
clone_size: .
j_call: TRBJ2-7
cdr3_aa: CASRGYYEQYF
cdr3_nt: TGTGCCAGTAGGGGCTACTACGAGCAGTACTTC

v_call: TRBV2
d_call: .
clone_size: .
j_call: TRBJ1-5
cdr3_aa: CASSGDNNQPQHF
cdr3_nt: TGTGCCAGCAGTGGAGACAACAATCAGCCCCAGCATTTT

v_call: TRBV6-6
d_call: .
clone_size: .
j_call: TRBJ1-2
cdr3_aa: CASSYSGARLSYGYTF
cdr3_nt: TGTGCCAGCAGTTACTCAGGGGCCAGACTGAGCTATGGCTACACCTTC

v_call: TRBV28
d_call: .
clone_size: once
j_call: TRBJ1-5
cdr3_aa: CASSRTAMKGQPQHF
cdr3_nt: TGTGCCAGCAGTCGGACAGCCATGAAGGGGCAGCCCCAGCATTTT

v_call: TRBV4-3
d_call: TRBD1
clone_size: .
j_call: TRBJ2-3
cdr3_aa: CASSPGQGNTDTQYF
cdr3_nt: TGCGCCAGCAGCCCCGGACAGGGTAACACAGATACGCAGTATTTT

v_call: TRBV7-9
d_call: .
clone_size: .
j_call: TRBJ2-7
cdr3_aa: CASSLAGPSYEQYF
cdr3_nt: TGTGCCAGCAGCTTAGCGGGGCCCTCCTACGAGCAGTACTTC

v_call: TRBV19
d_call: .
clone_size: .
j_call: TRBJ2-7
cdr3_aa: CASSPEASRRYEQYF
cdr3_nt: TGTGCCAGTAGCCCTGAAGCGTCTCGTCGCTACGAGCAGTACTTC

v_call: TRBV28
d_call: .
clone_size: once
j_call: TRBJ1-2
cdr3_aa: CASTSDRQYGYTF
cdr3_nt: TGTGCCAGCACTTCCGACAGGCAGTATGGCTACACCTTC

v_call: TRBV2
d_call: .
clone_size: .
j_call: TRBJ1-6
cdr3_aa: CGSQGPGRSPLHF
cdr3_nt: TGTGGGAGTCAGGGGCCGGGAAGGTCACCCCTCCACTTT

v_call: TRBV11-2
d_call: TRBD2
clone_size: .
j_call: TRBJ2-3
cdr3_aa: CASSLTSGVDTQYF
cdr3_nt: TGTGCCAGCAGCCTCACTAGCGGAGTGGATACGCAGTATTTT

v_call: TRBV5-6
d_call: TRBD1
clone_size: large
j_call: TRBJ2-7
cdr3_aa: CASSLGTGDEQYF
cdr3_nt: TGTGCCAGCAGTCTCGGGACAGGAGACGAGCAGTACTTC

v_call: TRBV13
d_call: .
clone_size: large
j_call: TRBJ2-3
cdr3_aa: CASSLGPQATDTQYF
cdr3_nt: TGTGCCAGCAGCTTAGGCCCCCAGGCAACAGATACGCAGTATTTT

v_call: TRBV7-3
d_call: .
clone_size: .
j_call: TRBJ1-5
cdr3_aa: CASSLKRRGLGNQPQHF
cdr3_nt: TGTGCCAGCAGCTTAAAAAGGCGGGGGTTAGGCAATCAGCCCCAGCATTTT

v_call: TRBV7-2
d_call: .
clone_size: .
j_call: TRBJ2-2
cdr3_aa: CASSLDRVLAGELFF
cdr3_nt: TGTGCCAGCAGCTTAGACAGGGTTCTCGCCGGGGAGCTGTTTTTT

v_call: TRBV7-6
d_call: .
clone_size: .
j_call: TRBJ1-6
cdr3_aa: CASSLALGRNDSPLHF
cdr3_nt: TGTGCCAGCAGCTTAGCGTTGGGGCGGAACGATTCACCCCTCCACTTT

v_call: TRBV23-1
d_call: .
clone_size: .
j_call: TRBJ2-7
cdr3_aa: CASSQSKTVRTYEQYF
cdr3_nt: TGCGCCAGCAGTCAATCGAAGACAGTGAGAACCTACGAGCAGTACTTC

v_call: TRBV19
d_call: .
clone_size: .
j_call: TRBJ1-5
cdr3_aa: CASRYSDSPQPQHF
cdr3_nt: TGTGCCAGTAGGTACTCAGATAGCCCTCAGCCCCAGCATTTT

v_call: TRBV5-1
d_call: TRBD2
clone_size: once
j_call: TRBJ2-1
cdr3_aa: CASSLAGGRSYNEQFF
cdr3_nt: TGCGCCAGCAGCTTAGCGGGAGGGAGGTCCTACAATGAGCAGTTCTTC

v_call: TRBV6-1
d_call: TRBD1
clone_size: once
j_call: TRBJ2-7
cdr3_aa: CASDLGTETYEQYF
cdr3_nt: TGTGCCAGCGACCTGGGGACAGAAACTTACGAGCAGTACTTC

v_call: TRBV2
d_call: .
clone_size: .
j_call: TRBJ1-2
cdr3_aa: CASTSGENYGYTF
cdr3_nt: TGTGCCAGCACAAGCGGGGAGAACTATGGCTACACCTTC

v_call: TRBV5-1
d_call: .
clone_size: .
j_call: TRBJ1-5
cdr3_aa: CASRTDRWEPQHF
cdr3_nt: TGCGCCAGCAGAACCGACAGGTGGGAGCCCCAGCATTTT

v_call: TRBV27
d_call: .
clone_size: .
j_call: TRBJ1-6
cdr3_aa: CATARRSSPLHF
cdr3_nt: TGTGCCACCGCCCGCCGGAGTTCACCCCTCCACTTT

v_call: TRBV18
d_call: .
clone_size: .
j_call: TRBJ2-5
cdr3_aa: CASSETRGFETQYF
cdr3_nt: TGTGCCAGCTCAGAAACTCGGGGGTTTGAGACCCAGTACTTC

v_call: TRBV19
d_call: TRBD1
clone_size: .
j_call: TRBJ1-2
cdr3_aa: CASKDTGGQGYGYTF
cdr3_nt: TGTGCCAGCAAAGATACAGGGGGCCAGGGCTATGGCTACACCTTC

v_call: TRBV6-5
d_call: .
clone_size: .
j_call: TRBJ1-1
cdr3_aa: CASSLGVRTEAFF
cdr3_nt: TGTGCCAGCAGTTTGGGAGTGCGAACTGAAGCTTTCTTT

v_call: TRBV14
d_call: .
clone_size: few
j_call: TRBJ2-2
cdr3_aa: CASSQGYATTGELFF
cdr3_nt: TGTGCCAGCAGCCAGGGCTACGCTACGACCGGGGAGCTGTTTTTT

v_call: TRBV28
d_call: .
clone_size: .
j_call: TRBJ1-5
cdr3_aa: CASVEIGNQPQHF
cdr3_nt: TGTGCCAGCGTTGAAATAGGCAATCAGCCCCAGCATTTT

v_call: TRBV10-2
d_call: .
clone_size: .
j_call: TRBJ2-1
cdr3_aa: CASSDPFDNEQFF
cdr3_nt: TGCGCCAGCAGTGATCCTTTCGACAATGAGCAGTTCTTC

v_call: TRBV6-5
d_call: TRBD2
clone_size: .
j_call: TRBJ2-7
cdr3_aa: CASSRFGGDREQYF
cdr3_nt: TGTGCCAGCAGTAGGTTCGGGGGGGATCGCGAGCAGTACTTC

v_call: TRBV10-3
d_call: .
clone_size: .
j_call: TRBJ1-1
cdr3_aa: CAISESKGGPGAEAFF
cdr3_nt: TGTGCCATCAGTGAGTCAAAGGGAGGGCCGGGGGCTGAAGCTTTCTTT

v_call: TRBV30
d_call: TRBD1
clone_size: few
j_call: TRBJ2-3
cdr3_aa: CAWSKGQGGGDTQYF
cdr3_nt: TGTGCCTGGAGTAAGGGACAGGGGGGAGGAGATACGCAGTATTTT

v_call: TRBV7-3
d_call: .
clone_size: .
j_call: TRBJ2-1
cdr3_aa: CASSSQGIEQFF
cdr3_nt: TGTGCCAGCAGCTCCCAGGGTATTGAGCAGTTCTTC

v_call: TRBV7-6
d_call: TRBD1
clone_size: .
j_call: TRBJ1-1
cdr3_aa: CASSIAPTGGIPEAFF
cdr3_nt: TGTGCCAGCAGCATCGCGCCGACAGGGGGTATCCCTGAAGCTTTCTTT

v_call: TRBV7-2
d_call: .
clone_size: few
j_call: TRBJ2-7
cdr3_aa: CASSIQGNEQYF
cdr3_nt: TGTGCCAGCAGCATACAGGGAAACGAGCAGTACTTC

v_call: TRBV20-1
d_call: .
clone_size: .
j_call: TRBJ2-7
cdr3_aa: CSAREGAKQYF
cdr3_nt: TGCAGTGCTAGAGAGGGGGCTAAGCAGTACTTC

v_call: TRBV5-1
d_call: TRBD2
clone_size: once
j_call: TRBJ2-7
cdr3_aa: CASSFPNGTSGSSRAYEQYF
cdr3_nt: TGCGCCAGCAGCTTTCCAAACGGGACTAGCGGGAGCTCTCGGGCCTACGAGCAGTACTTC

v_call: TRBV15
d_call: .
clone_size: .
j_call: TRBJ2-7
cdr3_aa: CATSFFGPGIDEQYF
cdr3_nt: .

v_call: TRBV6-1
d_call: TRBD1
clone_size: once
j_call: TRBJ2-5
cdr3_aa: CASSERQGVYETQYF
cdr3_nt: TGTGCCAGCAGTGAAAGGCAGGGGGTTTATGAGACCCAGTACTTC

v_call: TRBV19
d_call: .
clone_size: .
j_call: TRBJ1-2
cdr3_aa: CASSIPRDYGYTF
cdr3_nt: TGTGCCAGTAGTATCCCCAGGGACTATGGCTACACCTTC

v_call: TRBV2
d_call: .
clone_size: .
j_call: TRBJ1-1
cdr3_aa: CASSSRENEAFF
cdr3_nt: TGTGCCAGCAGTTCCCGAGAAAACGAAGCTTTCTTT

v_call: TRBV6-1
d_call: TRBD2
clone_size: .
j_call: TRBJ2-7
cdr3_aa: CAGGASGSSYEQYF
cdr3_nt: TGTGCCGGGGGGGCTAGCGGGAGCTCTTACGAGCAGTACTTC

v_call: TRBV9
d_call: TRBD2
clone_size: .
j_call: TRBJ2-3
cdr3_aa: CASSAPVPGLAGEKDMQYF
cdr3_nt: TGTGCCAGCAGCGCCCCTGTACCGGGACTAGCGGGAGAAAAGGATATGCAGTATTTT

v_call: TRBV28
d_call: TRBD2
clone_size: .
j_call: TRBJ2-2
cdr3_aa: CASSSRTSRTGELFF
cdr3_nt: TGTGCCAGCAGTTCGAGGACTAGCAGAACCGGGGAGCTGTTTTTT

v_call: TRBV4-3
d_call: .
clone_size: few
j_call: TRBJ2-3
cdr3_aa: CASSPPGSPDTQYF
cdr3_nt: TGCGCCAGCAGCCCGCCGGGTAGCCCCGATACGCAGTATTTT

v_call: TRBV15
d_call: .
clone_size: .
j_call: TRBJ2-1
cdr3_aa: CATSRVGGGPYNEQFF
cdr3_nt: TGTGCCACCAGCAGAGTCGGCGGGGGCCCTTACAATGAGCAGTTCTTC

v_call: TRBV11-2
d_call: .
clone_size: .
j_call: TRBJ2-7
cdr3_aa: CASSPGAGSIVYEQYF
cdr3_nt: TGTGCCAGCAGCCCAGGGGCAGGATCCATTGTCTACGAGCAGTACTTC

v_call: TRBV5-1
d_call: .
clone_size: .
j_call: TRBJ2-7
cdr3_aa: CASSLDSNRAYEQYF
cdr3_nt: TGCGCCAGCAGCTTGGATAGTAACAGGGCCTACGAGCAGTACTTC

v_call: TRBV7-8
d_call: .
clone_size: .
j_call: TRBJ2-3
cdr3_aa: CASSYTAGLTDTQYF
cdr3_nt: TGTGCCAGCAGCTATACAGCGGGCCTCACAGATACGCAGTATTTT